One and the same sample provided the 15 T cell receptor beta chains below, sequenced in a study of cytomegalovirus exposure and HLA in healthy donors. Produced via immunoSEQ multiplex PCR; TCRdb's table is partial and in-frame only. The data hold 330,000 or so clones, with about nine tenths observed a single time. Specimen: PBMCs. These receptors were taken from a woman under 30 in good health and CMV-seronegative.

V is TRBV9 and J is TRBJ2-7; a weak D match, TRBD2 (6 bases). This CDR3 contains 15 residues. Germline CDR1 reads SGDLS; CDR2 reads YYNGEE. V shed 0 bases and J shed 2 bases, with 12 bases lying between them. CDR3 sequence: CASSVAVGEAYEQYF. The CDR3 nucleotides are TGTGCCAGCAGCGTAGCTGTAGGGGAGGCCTACGAGCAGTACTTC.

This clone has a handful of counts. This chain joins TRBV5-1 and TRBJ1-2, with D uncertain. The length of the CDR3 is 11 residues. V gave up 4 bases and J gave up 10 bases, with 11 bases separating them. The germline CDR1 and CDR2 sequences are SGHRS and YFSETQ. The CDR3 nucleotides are TGCGCCAGCAGCCATGGGGAGGCCTACACCTTC. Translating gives CASSHGEAYTF.

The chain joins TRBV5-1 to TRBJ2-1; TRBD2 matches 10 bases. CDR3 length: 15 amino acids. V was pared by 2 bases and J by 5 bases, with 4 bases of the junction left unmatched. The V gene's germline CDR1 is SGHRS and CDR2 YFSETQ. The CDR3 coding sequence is TGCGCCAGCAGCTTAGCGGGAGGGTTTAACAATGAGCAGTTCTTC. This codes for CASSLAGGFNNEQFF. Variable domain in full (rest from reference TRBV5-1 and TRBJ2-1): KAGVTQTPRYLIKTRGQQVTLSCSPISGHRSVSWYQQTPGQGLQFLFEYFSETQRNKGNFPGRFSGRQFSNSRSEMNVSTLELGDSALYLCASSLAGGFNNEQFFGPGTRLTVL.

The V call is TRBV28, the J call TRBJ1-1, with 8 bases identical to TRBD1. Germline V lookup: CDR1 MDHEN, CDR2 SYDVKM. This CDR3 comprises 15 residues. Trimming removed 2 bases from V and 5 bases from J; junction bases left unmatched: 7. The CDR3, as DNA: TGTGCCAGCAGTTTACAGGGGGCTGGTAAGACTGAAGCTTTCTTT. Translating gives CASSLQGAGKTEAFF.

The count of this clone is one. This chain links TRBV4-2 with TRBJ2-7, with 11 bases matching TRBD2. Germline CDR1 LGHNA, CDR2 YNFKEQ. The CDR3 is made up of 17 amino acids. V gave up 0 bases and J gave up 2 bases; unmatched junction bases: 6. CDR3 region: CASSQDLPGLAAYEQYF. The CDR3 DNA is TGTGCCAGCAGCCAAGACCTACCGGGACTAGCGGCCTACGAGCAGTACTTC.

The CDR3 here is CASSTGGIQPQHF. In DNA form, the CDR3 reads TGTGCCAGCTCGACAGGGGGCATTCAGCCCCAGCATTTT. The chain couples TRBV28 to TRBJ1-5; 10 bases are a match to TRBD1. Per germline, CDR1 MDHEN and CDR2 SYDVKM. V was pared by 8 bases and J by 6 bases, with 4 bases of the junction left unmatched. The CDR3 sequence is 13 residues long. The full variable domain, completed using reference TRBV28 and TRBJ1-5, is DVKVTQSSRYLVKRTGEKVFLECVQDMDHENMFWYRQDPGLGLRLIYFSYDVKMKEKGDIPEGYSVSREKKERFSLILESASTNQTSMYLCASSTGGIQPQHFGDGTRLSIL.

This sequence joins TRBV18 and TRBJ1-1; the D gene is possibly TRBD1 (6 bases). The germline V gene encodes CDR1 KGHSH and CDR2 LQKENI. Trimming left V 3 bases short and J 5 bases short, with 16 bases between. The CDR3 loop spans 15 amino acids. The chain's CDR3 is CASSPGYRERTEAFF. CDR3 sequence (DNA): TGTGCCAGCTCACCTGGGTACAGGGAAAGAACTGAAGCTTTCTTT.

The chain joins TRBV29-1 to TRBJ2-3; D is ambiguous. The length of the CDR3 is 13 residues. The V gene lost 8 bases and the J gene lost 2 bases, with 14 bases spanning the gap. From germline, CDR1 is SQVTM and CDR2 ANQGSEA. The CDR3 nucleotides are TGCAGCCCAGAAACCTTCGACACAGATACGCAGTATTTT. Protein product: CSPETFDTDTQYF.

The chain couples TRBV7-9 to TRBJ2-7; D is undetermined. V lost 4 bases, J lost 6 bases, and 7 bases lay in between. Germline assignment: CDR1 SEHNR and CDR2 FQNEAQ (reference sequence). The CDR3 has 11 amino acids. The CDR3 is CASSSSGEQYF. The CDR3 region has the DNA TGTGCCAGCAGCTCATCCGGCGAGCAGTACTTC.

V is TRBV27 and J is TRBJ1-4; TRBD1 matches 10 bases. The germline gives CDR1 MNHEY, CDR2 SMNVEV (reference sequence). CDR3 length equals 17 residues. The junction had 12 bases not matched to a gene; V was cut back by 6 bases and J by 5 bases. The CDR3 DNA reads TGTGCCAGCAGCCCCGGGACAGGGGCGTGGAAGAATGAAAAACTGTTTTTT. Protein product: CASSPGTGAWKNEKLFF. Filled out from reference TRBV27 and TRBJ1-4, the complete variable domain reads EAQVTQNPRYLITVTGKKLTVTCSQNMNHEYMSWYRQDPGLGLRQIYYSMNVEVTDKGDVPEGYKVSRKEKRNFPLILESPSPNQTSLYFCASSPGTGAWKNEKLFFGSGTQLSVL.

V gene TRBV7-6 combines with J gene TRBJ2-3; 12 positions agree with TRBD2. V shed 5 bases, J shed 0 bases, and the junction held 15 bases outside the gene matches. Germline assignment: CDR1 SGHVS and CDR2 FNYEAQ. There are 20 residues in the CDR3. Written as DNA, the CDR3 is TGTGCCAGCAGCCAAGATGGATCGCTAGCGGGAGGGGCTAGCACAGATACGCAGTATTTT. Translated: CASSQDGSLAGGASTDTQYF.

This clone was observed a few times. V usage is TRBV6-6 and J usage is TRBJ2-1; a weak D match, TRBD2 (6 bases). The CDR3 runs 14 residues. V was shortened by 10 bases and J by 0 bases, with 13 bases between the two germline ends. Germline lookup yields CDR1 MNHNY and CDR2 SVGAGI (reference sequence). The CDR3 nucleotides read TGTGCCACCCAGAGCGGGCTCTCCTACAATGAGCAGTTCTTC. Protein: CATQSGLSYNEQFF.

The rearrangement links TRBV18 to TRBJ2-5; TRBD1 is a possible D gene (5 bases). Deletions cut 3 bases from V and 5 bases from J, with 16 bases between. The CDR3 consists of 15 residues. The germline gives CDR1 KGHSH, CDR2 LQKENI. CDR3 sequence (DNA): TGTGCCAGCTCACCCCCTATAGGGGTGGCGGAGACCCAGTACTTC. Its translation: CASSPPIGVAETQYF.

The CDR3: CASTPTSGRRPSTDTQYF. The CDR3 DNA sequence: TGTGCCAGTACCCCCACTAGCGGGAGGAGACCCAGCACAGATACGCAGTATTTT. This rearrangement joins TRBV19 to TRBJ2-3, with 12 bases lining up with TRBD2. Germline loops: CDR1 LNHDA, CDR2 SQIVND (reference sequence). The V segment lost 7 bases and the J segment 0 bases; nucleotides outside the gene matches: 11. The CDR3 has 18 amino acids.

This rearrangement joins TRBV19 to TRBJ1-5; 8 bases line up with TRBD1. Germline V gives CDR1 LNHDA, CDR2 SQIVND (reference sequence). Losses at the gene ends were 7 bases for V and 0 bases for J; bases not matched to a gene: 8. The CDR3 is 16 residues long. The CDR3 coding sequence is TGTGCCAGTACCAATGACAGGGGCCCTAGCAATCAGCCCCAGCATTTT. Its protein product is CASTNDRGPSNQPQHF.